A selection of T cell receptor beta chains follows, all from one sample in a study of blood T cell repertoires in COVID-19. Sequencing was performed with immunoSEQ multiplex PCR; in TCRdb, only in-frame clones are kept and a portion is missing. The table lists about 160,000 clones, under 95% of them singletons, with roughly 2.1% in the top ten. The sequenced sample consisted of peripheral blood. These receptor sequences come from a man younger than 35 with acute or convalescent COVID-19. Both conserved end residues are trimmed from each CDR3.

j_call v_call cdr3_aa
TRBJ1-1 TRBV14 ASSFHQGTEAF
TRBJ1-4 TRBV18 ASSPPIDREKLF
TRBJ1-1 TRBV28 ASSLPRGLGTEAF
TRBJ1-5 TRBV2 ASRRGLGNQPQH
TRBJ1-1 TRBV27 ASSLAGRGLTEAF
TRBJ1-1 TRBV9 ASSVWEGKLSEAF
TRBJ1-2 TRBV13 ASSGPNREPPTGYT
TRBJ1-1 TRBV4-2 ASSQKQGAPRNTEAF
TRBJ2-7 TRBV29-1 SVEGGPLRDEQY
TRBJ1-1 TRBV29-1 SVGGQGERTEAF
TRBJ1-2 TRBV12-3/TRBV12-4 ASRPPGSHGYT
TRBJ2-3 TRBV2 ASSVTGTIVIGTDTQY
TRBJ2-1 TRBV19 ASSSRQDSEQF
TRBJ1-2 TRBV5-1 ASSLTEYGYT
TRBJ1-4 TRBV19 ASSAGQGALKLF
TRBJ1-1 TRBV5-1 ASSSSDRDTNTEAF
TRBJ2-5 TRBV6-2/TRBV6-3 ASSYVLLTSDQETQY
TRBJ1-5 TRBV15 ATSRDPPRVSNQPQH
TRBJ1-6 TRBV5-4 ASSAGQGGLRNSPLH
TRBJ2-2 TRBV19 ASSIRWTSGNTGELF
TRBJ1-1 TRBV30 AWSSGQGDTEAF
TRBJ2-7 TRBV27 ASSLYREPSGQQY
TRBJ1-6 TRBV4-2 ASSQEIGLINSPLH
TRBJ2-7 TRBV7-2 ASSPRRVPYEQY
TRBJ1-2 TRBV5-1 ASSLMRDRGNGYT
TRBJ1-2 TRBV27 ASSPGGTPRSYGYT
TRBJ2-7 TRBV5-1 ASTPSLAGGLPYEQY